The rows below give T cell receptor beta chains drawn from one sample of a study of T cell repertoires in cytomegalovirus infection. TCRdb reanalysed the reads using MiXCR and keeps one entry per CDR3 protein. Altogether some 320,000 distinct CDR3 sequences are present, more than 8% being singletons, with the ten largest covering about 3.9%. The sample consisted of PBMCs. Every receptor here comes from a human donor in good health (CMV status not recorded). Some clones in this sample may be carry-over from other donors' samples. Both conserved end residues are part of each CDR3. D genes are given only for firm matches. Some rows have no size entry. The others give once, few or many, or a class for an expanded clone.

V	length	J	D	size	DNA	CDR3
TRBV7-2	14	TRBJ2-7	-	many	TGTGCCAGCAGCTTAGCGGGAACTTCCTACGAGCAGTACTTC	CASSLAGTSYEQYF
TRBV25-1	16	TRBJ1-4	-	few	TGTGCCAGCAGTGACCCCAGGGCCGGAGGCGGTGAAAAACTGTTTTTT	CASSDPRAGGGEKLFF
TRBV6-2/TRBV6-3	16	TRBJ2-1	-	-	TGTGCCAGCAGTTGGATTAGCGGCGAGCTTATTAATGAGCAGTTCTTC	CASSWISGELINEQFF
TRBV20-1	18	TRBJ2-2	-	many	TGCAGTGCTGCACCAATGGGCGGGACTGGGACGAACACCGGGGAGCTGTTTTTT	CSAAPMGGTGTNTGELFF
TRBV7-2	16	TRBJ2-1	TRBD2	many	TGTGCCAGCACCAATGGGGGACTAGCGGGGGGTGATGAGCAGTTCTTC	CASTNGGLAGGDEQFF
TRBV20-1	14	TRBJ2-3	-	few	TGCAGTGCTAGTAGCCCGTATAGGGGAGATACGCAGTATTTT	CSASSPYRGDTQYF
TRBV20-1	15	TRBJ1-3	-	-	TGCAGTGCTCCACTGCAATCGGGAACTGGAAACACCATATATTTT	CSAPLQSGTGNTIYF
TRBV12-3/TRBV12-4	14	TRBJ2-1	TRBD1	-	TGTGCCAGCATTCAGACAGGGGGCCGGAATGAGCAGTTCTTC	CASIQTGGRNEQFF
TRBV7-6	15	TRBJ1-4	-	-	TGTGCCAGCAGCTTAGATCCGGCCAGGAATGAAAAACTGTTTTTT	CASSLDPARNEKLFF
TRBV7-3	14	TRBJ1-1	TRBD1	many	TGTGCCAGCAGCTCGACAGGGCCCACAAGTGAAGCTTTCTTT	CASSSTGPTSEAFF
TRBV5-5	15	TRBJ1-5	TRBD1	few	TGTGCCAGCAGCTCGACAGGGTATAGCAATCAGCCCCAGCATTTT	CASSSTGYSNQPQHF
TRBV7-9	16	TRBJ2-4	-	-	TGTGCCAGCAGCTTAGCGCACGGGGGCTTGGTGACCTTTCAGTACTTC	CASSLAHGGLVTFQYF
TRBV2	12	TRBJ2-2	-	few	TGTGCCAGCAGTGAAATGCTCGGGGAGCTGTTTTTT	CASSEMLGELFF
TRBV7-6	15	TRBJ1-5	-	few	TGTGCCAGCAGCTTAAACGGACAGAGCAATCAGCCCCAGCATTTT	CASSLNGQSNQPQHF
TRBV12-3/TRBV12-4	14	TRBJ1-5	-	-	TGTGCCAGCAGCTGGGGGGGCAGCAATCAGCCCCAGCATTTT	CASSWGGSNQPQHF
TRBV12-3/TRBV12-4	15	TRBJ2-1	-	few	TGTGCCAGCACTCTGGTACCAACCCCCTACAATGAGCAGTTCTTC	CASTLVPTPYNEQFF
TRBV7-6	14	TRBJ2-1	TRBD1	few	TGTGCCAGCAGCGGGACAGGAGACTACAATGAGCAGTTCTTC	CASSGTGDYNEQFF
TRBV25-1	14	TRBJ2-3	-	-	TGTGCCAGCAGCTTAGGGTCCCTCACAGATACGCAGTATTTT	CASSLGSLTDTQYF
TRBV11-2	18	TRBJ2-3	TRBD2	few	TGTGCCAGCAGCTCACCCCGGTGGGCTAGCGGGACGGGAGATACGCAGTATTTT	CASSSPRWASGTGDTQYF
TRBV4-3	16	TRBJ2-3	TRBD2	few	TGCGCCAGCAGCCAGCTAGCGGGAGGGCTTGGTGATACGCAGTATTTT	CASSQLAGGLGDTQYF
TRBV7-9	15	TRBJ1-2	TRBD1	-	TGTGCCAGCAGCACGAGGACAGGGTCTAACTATGGCTACACCTTC	CASSTRTGSNYGYTF
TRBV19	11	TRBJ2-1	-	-	TGTGCCAGTAGTATAAAGTATGAGCAGTTCTTC	CASSIKYEQFF
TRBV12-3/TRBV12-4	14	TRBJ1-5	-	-	TGTGCCAGCAGTTTTGAGGAGGGCAATCAGCCCCAGCATTTT	CASSFEEGNQPQHF
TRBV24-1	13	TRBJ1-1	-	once	TGTGCCACCGATGCAGGAAAGGAGGTACGAGCTTTCTTT	CATDAGKEVRAFF
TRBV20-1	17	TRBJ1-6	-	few	TGCAGTGCTAGAGATTTTGGTGGGGGGGCCGCCAATTCACCCCTCCACTTT	CSARDFGGGAANSPLHF
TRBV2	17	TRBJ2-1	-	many	TGTGCCAGCAGTGAATCCCGGACAGTTCCGCTCTACAATGAGCAGTTCTTC	CASSESRTVPLYNEQFF
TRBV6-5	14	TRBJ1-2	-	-	TGTGCCAGCAGTTACAGGCCCCGTAACTATGGCTACACCTTC	CASSYRPRNYGYTF
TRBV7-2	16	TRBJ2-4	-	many	TGTGCCAGCAGCTTAGAGCCAGGGGAAGCCAAAAACATTCAGTACTTC	CASSLEPGEAKNIQYF
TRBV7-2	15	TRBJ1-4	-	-	TGTGCCAGCAGCTTAATGTTTGCAACTAATGAAAAACTGTTTTTT	CASSLMFATNEKLFF
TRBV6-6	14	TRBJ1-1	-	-	TGTGCCAGCAGTCGCGACGGGGCGAGGGCTGAAGCTTTCTTT	CASSRDGARAEAFF
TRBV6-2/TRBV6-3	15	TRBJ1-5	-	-	TGTGCCAGCAGGGACTGGGCGGGGGGCAATCAGCCCCAGCATTTT	CASRDWAGGNQPQHF
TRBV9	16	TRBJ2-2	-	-	TGTGCCAGCAGCGTAATCTCAAGTCGGGGCCCCGGGGAGCTGTTTTTT	CASSVISSRGPGELFF
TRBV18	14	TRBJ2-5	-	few	TGTGCCAGCTCACCGTCCGGATTCGCTCAGACCCAGTACTTC	CASSPSGFAQTQYF
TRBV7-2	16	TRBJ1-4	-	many	TGTGCCAGCAGCTTAACAGGGACCTCAACTAATGAAAAACTGTTTTTT	CASSLTGTSTNEKLFF
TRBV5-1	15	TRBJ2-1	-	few	TGCGCCAGCAGCTTGGAGTCCGGCCTCTCCAATGAGCAGTTCTTC	CASSLESGLSNEQFF
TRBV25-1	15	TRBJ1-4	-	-	TGTGCCAGCAGCAACCCCAGGGGTTTTAATGAAAAACTGTTTTTT	CASSNPRGFNEKLFF
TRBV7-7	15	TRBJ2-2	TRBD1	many	TGTGCCAGCAGCCCCGGGACAGGGGGGACCGGGGAGCTGTTTTTT	CASSPGTGGTGELFF
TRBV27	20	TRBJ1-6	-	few	TGTGCCAGCAGTCTGACTGTCCCGGGACAAGGGACGTCTTATAATTCACCCCTCCACTTT	CASSLTVPGQGTSYNSPLHF
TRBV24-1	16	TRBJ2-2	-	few	TGTGCCACCAGTGACCTCAAGACTTGGAACACCGGGGAGCTGTTTTTT	CATSDLKTWNTGELFF
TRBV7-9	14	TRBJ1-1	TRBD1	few	TGTGCCAGCAGCCTACAGGGGCCTTACACTGAAGCTTTCTTT	CASSLQGPYTEAFF
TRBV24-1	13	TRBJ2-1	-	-	TGTGCCACCAGTGACAAACCCGGGAATGAGCAGTTCTTC	CATSDKPGNEQFF
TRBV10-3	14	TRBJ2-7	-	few	TGTGCCATCAGTCGCGCCAGGGGCTCCTACGAGCAGTACTTC	CAISRARGSYEQYF
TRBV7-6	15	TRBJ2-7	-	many	TGTGCCAGCAGCTTATGGGACAAGAGCTCCTACGAGCAGTACTTC	CASSLWDKSSYEQYF
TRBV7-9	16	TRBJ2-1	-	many	TGTGCCAGCAGCGCCACCCTCGGCGGGTGGGTAGATGAGCAGTTCTTC	CASSATLGGWVDEQFF
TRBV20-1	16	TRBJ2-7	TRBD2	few	TGCAGTGCTAATGGTCCGGCGGGAGCCTCCTCCTACGAGCAGTACTTC	CSANGPAGASSYEQYF